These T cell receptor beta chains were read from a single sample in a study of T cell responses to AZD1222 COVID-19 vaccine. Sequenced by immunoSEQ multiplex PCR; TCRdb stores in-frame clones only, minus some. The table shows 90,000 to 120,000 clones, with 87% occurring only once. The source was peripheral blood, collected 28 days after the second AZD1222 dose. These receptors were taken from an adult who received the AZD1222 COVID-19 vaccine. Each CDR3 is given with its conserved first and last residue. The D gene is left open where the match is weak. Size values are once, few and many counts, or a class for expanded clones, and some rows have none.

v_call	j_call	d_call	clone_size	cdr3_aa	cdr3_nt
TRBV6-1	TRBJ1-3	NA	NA	CASSESAGRSTIYF	TGTGCCAGCAGTGAATCGGCCGGTCGAAGCACCATATATTTT
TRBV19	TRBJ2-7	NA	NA	CASSSGAYYEQYF	TGTGCCAGTAGTTCCGGGGCGTACTACGAGCAGTACTTC
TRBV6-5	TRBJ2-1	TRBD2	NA	CASSYSPGLGGNEQFF	TGTGCCAGCAGTTATTCGCCGGGACTGGGGGGGAATGAGCAGTTCTTC
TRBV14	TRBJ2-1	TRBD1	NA	CASSQATGGYNEQFF	TGTGCCAGCAGCCAAGCGACAGGGGGCTACAATGAGCAGTTCTTC
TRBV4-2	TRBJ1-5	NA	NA	CASSQEAGDSNQPQHF	TGTGCCAGCAGCCAAGAGGCAGGGGATAGCAATCAGCCCCAGCATTTT
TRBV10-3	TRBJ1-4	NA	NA	CAISESSVTGNEKLFF	TGTGCCATCAGTGAGAGCAGCGTAACAGGAAATGAAAAACTGTTTTTT
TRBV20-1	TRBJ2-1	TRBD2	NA	CSASPRRAGELLGSYNEQFF	TGCAGTGCTAGTCCCCGGAGGGCGGGAGAATTGCTTGGCTCCTACAATGAGCAGTTCTTC
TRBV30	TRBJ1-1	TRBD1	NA	CAWSVDSGGGEAFF	TGTGCCTGGAGTGTAGATTCAGGGGGCGGTGAAGCTTTCTTT
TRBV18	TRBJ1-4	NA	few	CASSATDTNEKLFF	TGTGCCAGCTCAGCGACAGATACTAATGAAAAACTGTTTTTT
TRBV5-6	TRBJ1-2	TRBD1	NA	CASSLGRTGDGYTF	TGTGCCAGCAGCTTGGGCCGGACAGGTGATGGCTACACCTTC
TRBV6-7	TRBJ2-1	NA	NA	CASLEGSYNEQFF	TGTGCCAGCCTGGAGGGCTCCTACAATGAGCAGTTCTTC
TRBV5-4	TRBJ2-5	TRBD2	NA	CASSQGTSGTGPETQYF	TGTGCCAGCAGCCAAGGGACTAGCGGGACGGGCCCAGAGACCCAGTACTTC
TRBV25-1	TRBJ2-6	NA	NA	CASSDRGTWANVLTF	TGTGCCAGCAGTGACAGGGGAACCTGGGCCAACGTCCTGACTTTC
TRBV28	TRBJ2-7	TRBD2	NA	CASTPGGGSYEQYF	TGTGCCAGCACCCCCGGCGGGGGGTCCTACGAGCAGTACTTC
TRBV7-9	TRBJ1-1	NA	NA	CASASLQGTFTGLSEAFF	TGTGCCAGCGCCTCTTTACAGGGTACTTTCACCGGACTCTCTGAAGCTTTCTTT
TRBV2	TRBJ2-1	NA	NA	CASSELVSYNEQFF	TGTGCCAGCAGTGAGCTTGTTTCCTACAATGAGCAGTTCTTC
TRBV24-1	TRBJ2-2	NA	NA	CATSDPSEDRAGELFF	TGTGCCACCAGTGATCCTAGCGAGGATAGGGCCGGGGAGCTGTTTTTT
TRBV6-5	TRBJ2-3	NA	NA	CASRINVRQDTQYF	TGTGCCAGCAGAATTAATGTAAGGCAGGATACGCAGTATTTT
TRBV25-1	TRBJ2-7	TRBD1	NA	CASTKSGTGSYEQYF	TGTGCCAGCACTAAATCCGGGACAGGGTCCTACGAGCAGTACTTC
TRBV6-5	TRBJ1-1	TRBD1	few	CASSSPGTGSAEAFF	TGTGCCAGCAGTTCCCCCGGGACAGGGTCCGCTGAAGCTTTCTTT
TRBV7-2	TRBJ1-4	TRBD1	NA	CASSPRQGQEKLFF	TGTGCCAGCAGCCCGAGACAGGGGCAGGAAAAACTGTTTTTT
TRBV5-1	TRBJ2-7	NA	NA	CASSPELRVYEQYF	TGCGCCAGCAGCCCCGAGCTCAGAGTCTACGAGCAGTACTTC
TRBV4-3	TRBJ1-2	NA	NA	CASSLSLHLNYGYTF	TGCGCCAGCAGCTTAAGCTTACACCTTAACTATGGCTACACCTTC
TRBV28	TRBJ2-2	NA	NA	CASSFSPPLNTGELFF	TGTGCCAGCAGTTTTTCCCCTCCGTTGAACACCGGGGAGCTGTTTTTT
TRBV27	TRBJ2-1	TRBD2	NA	CASHGLAGGSSYNEQFF	TGTGCCAGCCATGGACTAGCGGGAGGGAGCTCCTACAATGAGCAGTTCTTC
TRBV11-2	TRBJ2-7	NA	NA	CASSLVKGDYEQYF	TGTGCCAGCAGCTTAGTTAAAGGAGACTACGAGCAGTACTTC
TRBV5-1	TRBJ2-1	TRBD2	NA	CASSVGTSGNEQFF	TGCGCCAGCAGCGTGGGGACTAGCGGGAATGAGCAGTTCTTC
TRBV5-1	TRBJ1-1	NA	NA	CASSLSGQNTEAFF	TGCGCCAGCAGCTTATCAGGGCAGAACACTGAAGCTTTCTTT
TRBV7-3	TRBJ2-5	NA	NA	CASSNGQRETQYF	TGTGCCAGCAGCAACGGACAGAGAGAGACCCAGTACTTC
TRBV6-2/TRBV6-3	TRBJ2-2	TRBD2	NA	CASSTGTSRATGELFF	TGTGCCAGCAGCACCGGGACTAGCAGAGCGACCGGGGAGCTGTTTTTT
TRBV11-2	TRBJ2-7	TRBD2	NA	CASSYVLTASGDYEQYF	TGTGCCAGCAGCTACGTACTAACGGCTAGCGGGGACTACGAGCAGTACTTC
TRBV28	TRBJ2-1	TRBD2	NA	CASSFSLAEYNEQFF	TGTGCCAGCAGTTTTAGCCTAGCGGAGTACAATGAGCAGTTCTTC
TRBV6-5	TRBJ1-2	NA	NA	CASSPGWSYTF	TGTGCCAGCAGTCCCGGGTGGAGCTACACCTTC
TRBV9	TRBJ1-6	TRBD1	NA	CASSVGGQRGNSPLHF	TGTGCCAGCAGCGTAGGGGGACAGCGGGGTAATTCACCCCTCCACTTT
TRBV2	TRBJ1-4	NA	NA	CASSEEGPAGEKLFF	TGTGCCAGCAGTGAAGAAGGCCCCGCGGGGGAAAAACTGTTTTTT
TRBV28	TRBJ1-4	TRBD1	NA	CASSLTGGGEKLFF	TGTGCCAGCAGTTTGACAGGGGGTGGTGAAAAACTGTTTTTT
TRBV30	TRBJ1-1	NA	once	CAWSGAGGRTEAFF	TGTGCCTGGAGTGGGGCGGGGGGACGGACTGAAGCTTTCTTT
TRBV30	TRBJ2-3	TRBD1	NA	CAWSGAGGSTDTQYF	TGTGCCTGGAGTGGGGCAGGGGGTAGCACAGATACGCAGTATTTT
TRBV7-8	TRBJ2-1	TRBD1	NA	CASSFDRGITYNEQFF	TGTGCCAGCAGCTTCGACAGGGGGATTACCTACAATGAGCAGTTCTTC
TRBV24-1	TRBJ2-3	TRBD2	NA	CATTAGDPGDTQYF	TGTGCCACCACAGCGGGAGATCCGGGAGATACGCAGTATTTT
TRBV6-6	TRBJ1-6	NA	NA	CASSYSSSGYSPLHF	TGTGCCAGCAGTTACTCGAGTTCAGGGTATTCACCCCTCCACTTT
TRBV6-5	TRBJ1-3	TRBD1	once	CASSPGTGYSTIYF	TGTGCCAGCAGCCCCGGGACAGGGTACAGCACCATATATTTT
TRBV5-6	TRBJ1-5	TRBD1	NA	CASSHTGTGDYNQPQHF	TGTGCCAGCAGTCACACCGGGACAGGGGACTACAATCAGCCCCAGCATTTT
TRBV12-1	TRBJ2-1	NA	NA	CASQQTSGVNYNEQFF	TGTGCCAGCCAACAGACTAGCGGGGTAAACTACAATGAGCAGTTCTTC
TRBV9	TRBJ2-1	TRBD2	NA	CASSVLTSAAYNEQFF	TGTGCCAGCAGCGTCCTGACTAGCGCTGCCTACAATGAGCAGTTCTTC
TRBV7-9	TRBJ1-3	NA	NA	CASSSTGFPGNTIYF	TGTGCCAGCAGCTCTACAGGGTTTCCTGGAAACACCATATATTTT
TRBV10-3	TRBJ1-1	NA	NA	CAISAGAHTEAFF	TGTGCCATCAGTGCTGGGGCCCACACTGAAGCTTTCTTT
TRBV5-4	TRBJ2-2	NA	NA	CASSLDTNTGELFF	TGTGCCAGCAGCTTAGACACTAACACCGGGGAGCTGTTTTTT
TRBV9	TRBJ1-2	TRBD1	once	CASSVVGTDYYGYTF	TGTGCCAGCAGCGTAGTTGGGACAGACTACTATGGCTACACCTTC
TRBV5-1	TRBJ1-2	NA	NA	CASSLGPNYGYTF	TGCGCCAGCAGCTTGGGGCCTAACTATGGCTACACCTTC